The 27 T cell receptor beta chains presented below share a single source sample, sequenced in a study of cytomegalovirus exposure and HLA in healthy donors. The PCR made use of 60 Vbeta and 13 Jbeta primers. Profiling relied on immunoSEQ multiplex PCR, and the TCRdb table lists in-frame clones only, not all of them. The sample yields around 160,000 clones, around 67% seen once. The sequenced sample was PBMCs. Source of these receptors: a woman under 30 in good health and CMV-seropositive.

The genes are TRBV28 and TRBJ1-1, with 8 bases that match TRBD1. CDR1 is MDHEN and CDR2 is SYDVKM in the germline V gene. V trimming: 6 bases; J trimming: 10 bases; junction bases outside the gene matches: 10. The CDR3 is 13 amino acids. The CDR3 sequence is CASRRPQGAVAFF. The CDR3 coding sequence is TGTGCCAGCAGACGGCCCCAGGGGGCGGTAGCTTTCTTT.

This clone was recorded a few times. The chain couples TRBV5-8 to TRBJ2-1; TRBD1 is a possible D gene (6 bases). Deletions cut 5 bases from V and 8 bases from J, with 17 bases between. The CDR3 covers 14 residues. Germline assignment: CDR1 SGHTS and CDR2 YDEGEE. CDR3 loop: CASRYRVSVDEQFF. The CDR3 DNA sequence: TGTGCCAGCAGATACAGGGTATCAGTGGATGAGCAGTTCTTC.

The V call is TRBV4-3, the J call TRBJ2-1, with D unclear. CDR3 length equals 14 residues. V was trimmed by 1 base and J by 9 bases, leaving 13 bases between them. Germline CDR1 and CDR2: LGHNA and YSLEER. The CDR3 sequence: CASSQGSSVVEQFF. The CDR3 bases are TGCGCCAGCAGCCAAGGGAGTTCGGTCGTTGAGCAGTTCTTC.

This clone occurred a few times. The chain couples TRBV15 to TRBJ2-5; TRBD2 agrees at 13 bases. The CDR3 loop spans 17 amino acids. Germline lookup yields CDR1 LNHNV and CDR2 YYDKDF (reference sequence). V shed 1 base and J 4 bases; nucleotides not matched to a gene: 6. CDR3 region: CATSRGSTSGRGETQYF. In DNA form, the CDR3 reads TGTGCCACCAGCAGAGGCTCCACTAGCGGGAGGGGAGAGACCCAGTACTTC. Full variable domain (remainder filled in from reference TRBV15 and TRBJ2-5): DAMVIQNPRYQVTQFGKPVTLSCSQTLNHNVMYWYQQKSSQAPKLLFHYYDKDFNNEADTPDNFQSRRPNTSFCFLDIRSPGLGDTAMYLCATSRGSTSGRGETQYFGPGTRLLVL.

This chain links TRBV30 with TRBJ2-7; 7 bases align to TRBD2. CDR3 length: 14 amino acids. The ends lost 2 bases at V and 3 bases at J; junction bases unmatched: 7. Per the germline V gene, CDR1 is GTSNPN and CDR2 is SVGIG (reference sequence). The CDR3 protein is CAWSPSLAVYEQYF. The CDR3 nucleotides are TGTGCCTGGAGTCCCAGCCTAGCGGTCTACGAGCAGTACTTC.

The CDR3 spells CASSEVGTGKTGELFF. CDR3 bases: TGCGCCAGCAGTGAAGTAGGGACAGGGAAGACCGGGGAGCTGTTTTTT. The chain uses TRBV10-1 and TRBJ2-2; 9 bases map to TRBD1. CDR1 is WNHNN, CDR2 SYGVQD, per germline (reference sequence). With 3 bases clipped from V and 5 bases from J, the junction kept 7 bases outside the gene matches. CDR3 length: 16 amino acids.

J is TRBJ2-5 and V is TRBV7-2, with TRBD2 matching over 9 bases. With the DNA end fitting TRBJ2-7 better, the J assignment may be wrong. Germline V gene data show CDR1 as SGHTA and CDR2 as FQGNSA. The CDR3 spans 13 residues. The CDR3 is CASSEREALEQYF. As DNA, the CDR3 is TGTGCCAGCAGCGAGCGGGAGGCCCTCGAGCAGTACTTC.

This rearrangement joins TRBV7-6 to TRBJ2-7, with 11 positions matching TRBD1. The CDR3 totals 17 residues. From germline, CDR1 is SGHVS and CDR2 FNYEAQ. V was clipped by 5 bases and J by 4 bases; unmatched bases: 13. CDR3 in DNA: TGTGCCAGCAGCGGAGGACAGGGGGCCGGAGTTGGGTACGAGCAGTACTTC. Its translation: CASSGGQGAGVGYEQYF. Filled out from reference TRBV7-6 and TRBJ2-7, the complete variable domain reads GAGVSQSPRYKVTKRGQDVALRCDPISGHVSLYWYRQALGQGPEFLTYFNYEAQQDKSGLPNDRFSAERPEGSISTLTIQRTEQRDSAMYRCASSGGQGAGVGYEQYFGPGTRLTVT.

This clone was found once. This chain's CDR3 is CASSEILAASTDTQYF. CDR3 DNA: TGTGCCAGCAGTGAAATCCTAGCGGCTAGCACAGATACGCAGTATTTT. The chain combines TRBV6-1 with TRBJ2-3, with 7 bases fitting TRBD2. The V segment lost 2 bases and the J segment 0 bases; nucleotides outside the gene matches: 5. From germline, CDR1 is MNHNS and CDR2 SASEGT. The CDR3 spans 16 residues.

The chain combines TRBV19 with TRBJ2-7; possible D gene TRBD1, 5 bases. The germline gives CDR1 LNHDA, CDR2 SQIVND (reference sequence). The CDR3 extends over 15 amino acids. Trimming stripped 1 base from V and 6 bases from J, with 16 bases between. The CDR3 bases are TGTGCCAGTAGTATAGTTGGGAACAGGATCTCCGAGCAGTACTTC. Encoded protein: CASSIVGNRISEQYF.

This clone came up a few times. The chain combines TRBV6-1 with TRBJ1-2, with D possibly being TRBD1 (6 bases). The germline CDR1 and CDR2 sequences are MNHNS and SASEGT. V gave up 9 bases and J gave up 7 bases, with 21 bases separating them. The CDR3 is 14 amino acids. CDR3 sequence: CASALSRGAGGYTF. The CDR3 DNA is TGTGCCAGTGCCTTATCTCGGGGGGCCGGTGGCTACACCTTC.

In this sample, this clone turned up a few times. This rearrangement joins TRBV5-4 to TRBJ2-5; TRBD2 agrees at 8 bases. CDR3 length: 14 amino acids. CDR1 is SGHNT and CDR2 is YYREEE in the germline V gene (reference sequence). Trimming removed 0 bases from V and 4 bases from J; junction bases left unmatched: 2. The CDR3 is CASSLAGGGETQYF. DNA of the CDR3: TGTGCCAGCAGCTTGGCCGGGGGGGGAGAGACCCAGTACTTC.

CDR3 nucleotide sequence: TGTGCCAGCAGTGTCTCCGGGACAGGGACCTACGAGCAGTACTTC. Protein sequence: CASSVSGTGTYEQYF. This chain links TRBV27 with TRBJ2-7, with TRBD1 matching 9 bases. J was trimmed by 2 bases and V by 5 bases; bases with no gene match: 7. This CDR3 region has 15 residues. Germline V lookup: CDR1 MNHEY, CDR2 SMNVEV (reference sequence).

The chain combines TRBV19 with TRBJ2-3; 9 bases map to TRBD1. The ends lost 5 bases at V and 2 bases at J; junction bases unmatched: 17. CDR1 and CDR2 (germline): LNHDA, SQIVND (reference sequence). This CDR3 region has 19 residues. CDR3 loop: CASSFLRDRALPFTDTQYF. As DNA, the CDR3 is TGTGCCAGTAGTTTCCTCCGGGACAGGGCCCTACCATTCACAGATACGCAGTATTTT.

The chain has TRBV5-1 and TRBJ2-3; tentative D call: TRBD1 (5 bases). Germline V gives CDR1 SGHRS, CDR2 YFSETQ. V shed 7 bases and J shed 4 bases, with 22 bases lying between them. The CDR3 is 16 amino acids. CDR3 protein: CASRPEAGAGPDTQYF. CDR3 coding DNA: TGCGCCAGCCGGCCCGAGGCTGGGGCAGGTCCAGATACGCAGTATTTT.

J is TRBJ2-7 and V is TRBV28, with 10 bases that match TRBD2. The CDR3 consists of 16 residues. Germline V gene lookup returns CDR1 MDHEN and CDR2 SYDVKM. V lost 7 bases and J lost 3; bases outside the gene matches: 12. CDR3 sequence: CASNTPTSGIIYEQYF. The CDR3 DNA sequence: TGTGCCAGCAACACCCCCACTAGCGGGATAATCTACGAGCAGTACTTC.

There are a few counts of this clone. The CDR3 spells CASSESGGGPTYEQYF. CDR3 DNA sequence: TGTGCCAGCAGTGAAAGCGGGGGGGGGCCTACCTACGAGCAGTACTTC. The chain recombines TRBV6-1 with TRBJ2-7; 10 nucleotides agree with TRBD2. Germline V gene data show CDR1 as MNHNS and CDR2 as SASEGT. The ends lost 2 bases at V and 2 bases at J; junction bases unmatched: 6. This CDR3 is built from 16 residues.

Notes on this clone: The sample carries other DNA sequences with the same CDR3. The chain employs TRBV19 and TRBJ2-1, with a weak D call TRBD2 (5 bases). Per the germline V gene, CDR1 is LNHDA and CDR2 is SQIVND (reference sequence). The V end lost 2 bases, the J end lost 0 bases, and 8 bases lay between the germline ends. This CDR3 region has 15 residues. CDR3 sequence: CASSISGSSYNEQFF. Written as DNA, the CDR3 is TGTGCCAGTAGTATAAGCGGCAGCTCCTACAATGAGCAGTTCTTC.

V usage is TRBV28 and J usage is TRBJ2-3, with D possibly being TRBD2 (5 bases). The CDR3 length is 16 residues. The germline CDR1 and CDR2 sequences are MDHEN and SYDVKM. V lost 4 bases and J 0 bases, leaving 14 bases between the germline ends. The CDR3 DNA reads TGTGCCAGCAGTTCCCCGGAGGCCTCTAGCACAGATACGCAGTATTTT. Translated, it gives CASSSPEASSTDTQYF.

The chain uses TRBV4-1 and TRBJ1-2; perhaps TRBD1 as D (5 bases). CDR1 and CDR2 from the germline V gene are MGHRA and YSYEKL. This CDR3 comprises 13 residues. The V end lost 1 base, the J end lost 6 bases, and 9 bases lay between the germline ends. The DNA of the CDR3 is TGCGCCAGCAGCCAAGCAGGGTCTGATGGCTACACCTTC. The encoded protein is CASSQAGSDGYTF.

On this clone itself: This CDR3 is also generated by other DNA sequences in the sample. The chain couples TRBV28 to TRBJ1-1; D might be TRBD1 (5 bases). The CDR3 is 14 residues long. Germline V gives CDR1 MDHEN, CDR2 SYDVKM. Deletions cut 5 bases from V and 0 bases from J, with 10 bases between. The CDR3 nucleotides read TGTGCCAGCAGTAGAGACAGAATGAACACTGAAGCTTTCTTT. Its translation is CASSRDRMNTEAFF.

There are a few counts of this clone. The chain carries TRBV7-2 and TRBJ2-3, with 8 bases fitting TRBD2. This CDR3 region has 15 residues. Trimming removed 10 bases from V and 3 bases from J; junction bases left unmatched: 12. The germline gives CDR1 SGHTA, CDR2 FQGNSA. The CDR3 nucleotides are TGTGCCACCGCTGAGAGGCGGGGGGCTACAGATACGCAGTATTTT. Amino acids: CATAERRGATDTQYF.

This chain joins TRBV28 and TRBJ1-5; 8 bases align to TRBD1. Germline V gives CDR1 MDHEN, CDR2 SYDVKM. J lost 5 bases, V lost 7 bases, and 7 bases had no gene match. This CDR3 region has 14 residues. The chain's CDR3 is CASNEDRVDQPQHF. For the CDR3, the DNA is TGTGCCAGCAATGAGGACAGGGTGGATCAGCCCCAGCATTTT.

The rearrangement uses TRBV5-4 and TRBJ2-7, with 7 bases matching TRBD2. Trimming at V came to 4 bases and at J to 0 bases, leaving 10 bases not matched to a gene. Germline V lookup: CDR1 SGHNT, CDR2 YYREEE (reference sequence). CDR3 length equals 16 residues. Here the CDR3 reads CASSTRLAYRSYEQYF. In DNA, the CDR3 is TGTGCCAGCAGCACCCGACTAGCTTATCGCTCCTACGAGCAGTACTTC.

This clone was seen once. The chain uses TRBV6-6 and TRBJ2-1, with 10 bases matching TRBD1. The CDR3 spans 14 residues. Germline assignment: CDR1 MNHNY and CDR2 SVGAGI (reference sequence). J was trimmed by 6 bases and V by 3 bases; bases with no gene match: 2. DNA of the CDR3: TGTGCCAGCAGTTATTGGACAGGGGGCAATGAGCAGTTCTTC. Residues: CASSYWTGGNEQFF.

The rearrangement joins TRBV18 to TRBJ1-5; D remains ambiguous. Germline values: CDR1 KGHSH, CDR2 LQKENI. Trimming left V 5 bases short and J 0 bases short, with 23 bases between. This CDR3 comprises 19 residues. CDR3 loop: CASSTRSRGPRYSNQPQHF. The DNA for the CDR3 is TGTGCCAGCTCAACGCGTTCTCGGGGTCCTCGGTATAGCAATCAGCCCCAGCATTTT.

V and J are TRBV5-6 and TRBJ2-7; D gene uncertain. The CDR3 loop spans 12 amino acids. Trimming shortened V by 4 bases and J by 4 bases, and 9 bases separated the two germline ends. The germline CDR1 and CDR2 sequences are SGHDT and YYEEEE. The CDR3 nucleotides read TGTGCCAGCAGCACCGATCGGTACGAGCAGTACTTC. This codes for CASSTDRYEQYF.